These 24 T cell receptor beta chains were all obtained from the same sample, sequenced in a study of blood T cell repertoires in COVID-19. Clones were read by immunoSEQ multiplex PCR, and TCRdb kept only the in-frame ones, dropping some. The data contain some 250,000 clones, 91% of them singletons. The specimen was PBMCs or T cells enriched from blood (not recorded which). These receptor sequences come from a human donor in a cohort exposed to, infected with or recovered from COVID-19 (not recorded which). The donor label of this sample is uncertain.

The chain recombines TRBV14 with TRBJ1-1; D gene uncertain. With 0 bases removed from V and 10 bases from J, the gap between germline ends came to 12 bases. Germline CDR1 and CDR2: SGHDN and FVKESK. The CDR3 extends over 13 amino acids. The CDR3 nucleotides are TGTGCCAGCAGCCAAGATACCCCTCTGCGAGCTTTCTTT. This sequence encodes CASSQDTPLRAFF.

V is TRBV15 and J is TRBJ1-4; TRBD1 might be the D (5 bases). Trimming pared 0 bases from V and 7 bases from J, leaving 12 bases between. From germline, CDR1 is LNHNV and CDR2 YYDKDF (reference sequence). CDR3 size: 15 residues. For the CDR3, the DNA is TGTGCCACCAGCAGAGATCAGGGATTAATTGAAAAACTGTTTTTT. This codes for CATSRDQGLIEKLFF.

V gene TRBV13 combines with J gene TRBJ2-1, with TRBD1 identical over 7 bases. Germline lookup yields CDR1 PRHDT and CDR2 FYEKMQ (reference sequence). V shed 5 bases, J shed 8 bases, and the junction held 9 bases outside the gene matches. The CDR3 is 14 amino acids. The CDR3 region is CASSRSTGPDEQFF. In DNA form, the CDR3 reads TGTGCCAGCAGCCGATCGACAGGGCCCGATGAGCAGTTCTTC.

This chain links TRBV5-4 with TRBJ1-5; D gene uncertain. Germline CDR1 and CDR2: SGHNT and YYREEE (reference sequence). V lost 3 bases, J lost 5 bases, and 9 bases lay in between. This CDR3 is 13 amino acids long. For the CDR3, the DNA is TGTGCCAGCAGCTCCTCCCCCCATCAGCCCCAGCATTTT. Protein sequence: CASSSSPHQPQHF.

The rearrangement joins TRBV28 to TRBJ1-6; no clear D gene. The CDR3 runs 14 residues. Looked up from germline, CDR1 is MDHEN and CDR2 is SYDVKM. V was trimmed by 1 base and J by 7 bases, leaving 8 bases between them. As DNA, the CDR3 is TGTGCCAGCAGTTTATCCCCGGGGAATTCACCCCTCCACTTT. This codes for CASSLSPGNSPLHF.

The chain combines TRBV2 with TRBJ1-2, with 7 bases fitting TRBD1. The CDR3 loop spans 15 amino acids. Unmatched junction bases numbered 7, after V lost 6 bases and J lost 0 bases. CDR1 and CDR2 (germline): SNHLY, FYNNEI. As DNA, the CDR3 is TGTGCCAGCAGCGTAGGGACAGCAGCTAACTATGGCTACACCTTC. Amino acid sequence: CASSVGTAANYGYTF.

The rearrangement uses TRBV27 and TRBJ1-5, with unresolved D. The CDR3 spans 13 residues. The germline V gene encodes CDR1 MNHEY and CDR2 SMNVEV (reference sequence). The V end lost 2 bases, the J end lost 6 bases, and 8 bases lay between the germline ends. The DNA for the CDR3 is TGTGCCAGCAGTTTAGGTCAGTCTCAGCCCCAGCATTTT. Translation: CASSLGQSQPQHF.

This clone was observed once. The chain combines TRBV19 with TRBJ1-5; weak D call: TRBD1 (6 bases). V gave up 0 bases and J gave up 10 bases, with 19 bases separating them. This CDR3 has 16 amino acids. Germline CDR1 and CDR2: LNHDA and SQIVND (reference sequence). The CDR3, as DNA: TGTGCCAGTAGTATAGATCTGGGGGCCCCGAAGCTTCCCCAGCATTTT. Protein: CASSIDLGAPKLPQHF.

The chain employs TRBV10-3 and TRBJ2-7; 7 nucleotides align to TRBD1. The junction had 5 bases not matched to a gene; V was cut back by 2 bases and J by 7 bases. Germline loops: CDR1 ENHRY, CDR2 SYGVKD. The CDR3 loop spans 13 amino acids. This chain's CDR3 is CAISEDRAGEQYF. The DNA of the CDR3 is TGTGCCATCAGTGAGGACAGGGCCGGGGAGCAGTACTTC.

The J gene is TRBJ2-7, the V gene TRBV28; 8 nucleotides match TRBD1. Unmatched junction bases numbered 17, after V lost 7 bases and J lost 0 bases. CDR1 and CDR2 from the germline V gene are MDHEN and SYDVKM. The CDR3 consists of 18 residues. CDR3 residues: CASIGVWDRFGSSYEQYF. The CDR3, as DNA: TGTGCCAGCATAGGGGTGTGGGACAGGTTTGGGAGCTCCTACGAGCAGTACTTC.

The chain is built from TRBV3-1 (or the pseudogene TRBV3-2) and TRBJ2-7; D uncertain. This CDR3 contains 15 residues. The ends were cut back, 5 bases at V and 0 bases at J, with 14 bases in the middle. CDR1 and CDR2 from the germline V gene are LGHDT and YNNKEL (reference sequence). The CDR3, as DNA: TGTGCCAGCAGCTTCGGCGCGGTGAGCTCCTACGAGCAGTACTTC. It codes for CASSFGAVSSYEQYF.

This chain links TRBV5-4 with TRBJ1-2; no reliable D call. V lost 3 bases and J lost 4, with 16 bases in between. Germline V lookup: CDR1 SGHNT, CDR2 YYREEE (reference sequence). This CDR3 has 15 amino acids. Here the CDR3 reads CASSSAPGNGYGYTF. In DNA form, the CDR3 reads TGTGCCAGCAGCTCGGCGCCGGGAAACGGCTATGGCTACACCTTC.

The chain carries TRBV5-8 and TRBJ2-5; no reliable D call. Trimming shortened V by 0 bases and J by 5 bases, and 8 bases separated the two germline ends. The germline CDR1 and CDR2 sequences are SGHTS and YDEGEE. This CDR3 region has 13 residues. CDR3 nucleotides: TGTGCCAGCAGCTTGGCACAGTTGGAGACCCAGTACTTC. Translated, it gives CASSLAQLETQYF.

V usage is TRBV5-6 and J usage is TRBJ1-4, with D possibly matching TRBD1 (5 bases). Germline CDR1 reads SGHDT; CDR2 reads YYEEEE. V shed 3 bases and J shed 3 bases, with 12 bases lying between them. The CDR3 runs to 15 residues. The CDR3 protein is CASSWGVMSNEKLFF. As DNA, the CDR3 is TGTGCCAGCAGCTGGGGCGTGATGTCTAATGAAAAACTGTTTTTT.

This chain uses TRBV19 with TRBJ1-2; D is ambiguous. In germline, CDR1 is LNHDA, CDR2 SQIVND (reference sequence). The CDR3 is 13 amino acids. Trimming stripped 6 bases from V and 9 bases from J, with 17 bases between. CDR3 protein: CASSIPMGESYTF. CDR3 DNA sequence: TGTGCCAGTAGCATTCCGATGGGAGAGAGCTACACCTTC. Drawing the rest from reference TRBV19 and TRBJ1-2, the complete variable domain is DGGITQSPKYLFRKEGQNVTLSCEQNLNHDAMYWYRQDPGQGLRLIYYSQIVNDFQKGDIAEGYSVSREKKESFPLTVTSAQKNPTAFYLCASSIPMGESYTFGSGTRLTVV.

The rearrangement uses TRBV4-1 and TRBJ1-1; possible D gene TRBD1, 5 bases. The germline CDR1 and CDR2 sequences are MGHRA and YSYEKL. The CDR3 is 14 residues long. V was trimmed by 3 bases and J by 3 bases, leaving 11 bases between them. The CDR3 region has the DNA TGCGCCAGCAGCCACGGAGGGACCCACACTGAAGCTTTCTTT. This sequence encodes CASSHGGTHTEAFF.

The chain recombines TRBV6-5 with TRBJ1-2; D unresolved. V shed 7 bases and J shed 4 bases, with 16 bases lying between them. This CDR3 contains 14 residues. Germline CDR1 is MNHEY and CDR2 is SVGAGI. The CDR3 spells CASTPSGGLYGYTF. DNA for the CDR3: TGTGCCAGCACCCCATCGGGCGGACTCTATGGCTACACCTTC.

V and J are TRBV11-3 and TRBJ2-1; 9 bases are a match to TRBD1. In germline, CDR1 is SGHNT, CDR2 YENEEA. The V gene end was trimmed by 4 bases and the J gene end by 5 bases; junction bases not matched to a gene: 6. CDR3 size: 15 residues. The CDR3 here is CASSSGTGTDNEQFF. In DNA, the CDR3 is TGTGCCAGCAGCTCCGGGACAGGGACCGACAATGAGCAGTTCTTC. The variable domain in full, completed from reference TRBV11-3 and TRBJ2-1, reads EAGVVQSPRYKIIEKKQPVAFWCNPISGHNTLYWYLQNLGQGPELLIRYENEEAVDDSQLPKDRFSAERLKGVDSTLKIQPAELGDSAVYLCASSSGTGTDNEQFFGPGTRLTVL.

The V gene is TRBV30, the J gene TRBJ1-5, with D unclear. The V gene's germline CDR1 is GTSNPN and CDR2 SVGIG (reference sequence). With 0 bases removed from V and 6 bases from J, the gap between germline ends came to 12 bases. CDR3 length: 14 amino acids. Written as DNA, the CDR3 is TGTGCCTGGAGTGTATTTGGTCTAGGTCAGCCCCAGCATTTT. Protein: CAWSVFGLGQPQHF.

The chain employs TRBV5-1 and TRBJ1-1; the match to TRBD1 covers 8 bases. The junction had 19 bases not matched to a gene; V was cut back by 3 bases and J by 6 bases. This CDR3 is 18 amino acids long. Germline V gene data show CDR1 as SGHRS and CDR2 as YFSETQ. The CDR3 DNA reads TGCGCCAGCAGCTCCCGGACAGGGCCCCCTGGTATATTCTCTGAAGCTTTCTTT. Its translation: CASSSRTGPPGIFSEAFF.

The CDR3 bases are TGCGCCAGCAGCTTGGGTAGAAACTACGAGCAGTACTTC. Translated: CASSLGRNYEQYF. The V call is TRBV5-1, the J call TRBJ2-7; D remains unclear. V shed 0 bases and J shed 3 bases, with 7 bases lying between them. There are 13 residues in the CDR3. Germline CDR1 and CDR2: SGHRS and YFSETQ.

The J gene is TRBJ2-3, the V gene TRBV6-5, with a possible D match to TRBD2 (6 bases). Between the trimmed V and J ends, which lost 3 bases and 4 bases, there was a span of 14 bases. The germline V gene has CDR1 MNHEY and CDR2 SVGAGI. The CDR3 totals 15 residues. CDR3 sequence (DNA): TGTGCCAGCAGTTATACAGCTAGGGACTCAGATACGCAGTATTTT. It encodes CASSYTARDSDTQYF.

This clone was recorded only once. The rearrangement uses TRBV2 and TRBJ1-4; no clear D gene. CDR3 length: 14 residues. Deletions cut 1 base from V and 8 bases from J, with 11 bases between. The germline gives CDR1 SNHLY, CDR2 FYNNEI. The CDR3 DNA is TGTGCCAGCAGTGAAGGCCCTAGACGGGAAAAACTGTTTTTT. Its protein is CASSEGPRREKLFF.

CDR3 protein: CAWRRGGSMNEQFF. The DNA of the CDR3 is TGTGCCTGGAGGCGAGGGGGATCTATGAATGAGCAGTTCTTC. The chain carries TRBV30 and TRBJ2-1, with D possibly being TRBD1 (6 bases). Trimming shortened V by 3 bases and J by 7 bases, and 16 bases separated the two germline ends. This CDR3 contains 14 residues. CDR1 and CDR2 from the germline V gene are GTSNPN and SVGIG (reference sequence). Supplemented by reference TRBV30 and TRBJ2-1, the full variable domain reads SQTIHQWPATLVQPVGSPLSLECTVEGTSNPNLYWYRQAAGRGLQLLFYSVGIGQISSEVPQNLSASRPQDRQFILSSKKLLLSDSGFYLCAWRRGGSMNEQFFGPGTRLTVL.